These T cell receptor beta chains were read from a single sample in a study of patients and donors after allogeneic stem cell transplantation. TCRdb re-analysed the RT-PCR reads in MiXCR, keeping a single row per CDR3 protein. The data hold 160,000 or so distinct CDR3 sequences, with approximately 22% observed a single time. The sequenced material came from blood, either unsorted or a sorted T cell fraction (not recorded which). Receptor source: a human donor who was either an allogeneic HSCT recipient or a stem cell or donor lymphocyte infusion donor (not recorded which). It is not recorded whose cells these are; they may come from a transplant donor. CDR3s include the opening cysteine and the closing phenylalanine or tryptophan. D genes are given only for firm matches. The listing skips clone size in some rows; elsewhere it reads once, few, many or a size class.

.	TRBV27	TRBJ1-6	.	TGTGCCAGCAGTGGGAGCTCCAATTCACCCCTCCACTTT	CASSGSSNSPLHF
TRBD2	TRBV5-1	TRBJ2-1	.	TGCGCCAGCAGCTTGGCCGTAGCGGGGGATCCCAAGGAGCAGTTCTTC	CASSLAVAGDPKEQFF
TRBD1	TRBV6-6	TRBJ1-1	.	TGTGCCAGCAGTTCCTACACCCCCGGACAGGGTCCCACTGAAGCTTTCTTT	CASSSYTPGQGPTEAFF
.	TRBV11-2	TRBJ2-1	.	TGTGCCAGCAGCCCGACTATCATCTATGAGCAGTTCTTC	CASSPTIIYEQFF
TRBD1	TRBV20-1	TRBJ2-3	.	TGCAGTGCTATACAGGGGACAGATACGCAGTATTTT	CSAIQGTDTQYF
.	TRBV6-6	TRBJ1-1	.	TGTGCCAGCAGTTACGAGGGGAACACTGAAGCTTTCTTT	CASSYEGNTEAFF
TRBD1	TRBV20-1	TRBJ1-1	few	TGCAGTGCTCTGGAGGGACAGACGAACACTGAAGCTTTCTTT	CSALEGQTNTEAFF
.	TRBV12-3/TRBV12-4	TRBJ2-1	.	TGTGCCAGCGGGGGTCAGGGGTACAATGAGCAGTTCTTC	CASGGQGYNEQFF
.	TRBV21-1	TRBJ1-5	few	TGTGCCAGCAGCAAAGGGGCAACAGGGCTTACTCCCAATCAGCCCCAGCATTTT	CASSKGATGLTPNQPQHF
TRBD1	TRBV5-1	TRBJ1-1	few	TGCGCCAGCAGCCTAACCAGGACAGGGAAAGGGAACACTGAAGCTTTCTTT	CASSLTRTGKGNTEAFF
.	TRBV29-1	TRBJ1-1	.	TGCAGCGTTGTCGTGAACACTGAAGCTTTCTTT	CSVVVNTEAFF
.	TRBV7-2	TRBJ2-2	.	TGTGCCAGCAGCAGACGAGGCGGGGAGCTGTTTTTT	CASSRRGGELFF
TRBD1	TRBV4-1	TRBJ1-2	.	TGCGCCAGCAGCCGAGCTCTAATGGAGGACAGGGGTGTCGATGGCTACACCTTC	CASSRALMEDRGVDGYTF
.	TRBV7-2	TRBJ2-1	few	TGTGCCAGCAGCTTAGCTCTATACAATGAGCAGTTCTTC	CASSLALYNEQFF
.	TRBV6-5	TRBJ1-2	few	TGTGCCAGCAGGACCCATCATGGCTACACCTTC	CASRTHHGYTF
TRBD1	TRBV5-1	TRBJ2-2	.	TGCGCCAGCAGCTTGGGAGGGACAGCCGGACGCACCGGGGAGCTGTTTTTT	CASSLGGTAGRTGELFF
.	TRBV20-1	TRBJ1-5	few	TGCAGTGCTAGAGATCGTCGGAGGGGCAATCAGCCCCAGCATTTT	CSARDRRRGNQPQHF
.	TRBV5-1	TRBJ1-6	.	TGCGCCAGCAGCTCGCGGGCCTTAATAAGCTCCTATAATTCACCCCTCCACTTT	CASSSRALISSYNSPLHF
.	TRBV5-1	TRBJ1-2	many	TGCGCCAGCAGCTTTAGTACCCGAGGGGATGGCTACACCTTC	CASSFSTRGDGYTF
.	TRBV28	TRBJ2-7	.	TGTGCCAGCAGTTTTGCCGAGTACGAGCAGTACTTC	CASSFAEYEQYF
.	TRBV20-1	TRBJ1-4	.	TGCAGTGCTAGAGATCGGGCAGAAGTAGAAAAACTGTTTTTT	CSARDRAEVEKLFF
.	TRBV21-1	TRBJ1-5	few	TGTGCCAGCAGCAAAGAGATTAACACTGAACGCAATCAGCCCCAGCATTTT	CASSKEINTERNQPQHF
.	TRBV25-1	TRBJ1-4	.	TGTGCCACCAGAGCAGGGGCTGAAAAACTGTTTTTT	CATRAGAEKLFF
.	TRBV10-3	TRBJ2-5	few	TGTGCCATCAAGGGTGGGGGAGACTCAGAGACCCAGTACTTC	CAIKGGGDSETQYF
.	TRBV27	TRBJ2-7	.	TGTGCCAGCAGTCCCCGGACTGCGACCTACGAGCAGTACTTC	CASSPRTATYEQYF
.	TRBV6-2/TRBV6-3	TRBJ1-6	.	TGTGCCAGCAGTTACTCGTCAAGGGGCTGGAATTCACCCCTCCACTTT	CASSYSSRGWNSPLHF
.	TRBV10-3	TRBJ1-2	many	TGTGCCATCAGTGAGTTTATGCCCGAGGAAGGCGACTATGGCTACACCTTC	CAISEFMPEEGDYGYTF
.	TRBV12-3/TRBV12-4	TRBJ1-5	.	TGTGCCAGCAGTGACAGCTACAGCAATCAGCCCCAGCATTTT	CASSDSYSNQPQHF
TRBD1	TRBV5-1	TRBJ1-4	.	TGCGCCAGCAGCCCGGCCGGGACAGGGGCTGAAAAACTGTTTTTT	CASSPAGTGAEKLFF
.	TRBV5-1	TRBJ2-1	.	TGCGCCAGCAGCTTCGAGGGACCCGTCTCCTACAATGAGCAGTTCTTC	CASSFEGPVSYNEQFF
.	TRBV12-3/TRBV12-4	TRBJ2-1	.	TGTGCCAGCAGTTTAACGGGACTGAGGAACAATGAGCAGTTCTTC	CASSLTGLRNNEQFF
TRBD1	TRBV5-1	TRBJ1-5	.	TGCGCCAGCAGCTGGACAGGGTTGAATCAGCCCCAGCATTTT	CASSWTGLNQPQHF
.	TRBV6-5	TRBJ1-1	few	TGTGCCAGCACCGTTCTGGTGGTTTGGCGGGACACTGAAGCTTTCTTT	CASTVLVVWRDTEAFF
TRBD2	TRBV20-1	TRBJ2-1	.	TGCAGTGCTAGGGTCGGTAGCGGGGGCTTGGGGTCAAGCTACAATGAGCAGTTCTTC	CSARVGSGGLGSSYNEQFF
.	TRBV15	TRBJ1-2	few	TGTGCCACCAGCAGAGATCCTGGCCTTAACTATGGCTACACCTTC	CATSRDPGLNYGYTF
.	TRBV27	TRBJ2-3	.	TGTGCCAGCAGTATGCTATTAGCGAGGACTATAGATACGCAGTATTTT	CASSMLLARTIDTQYF
TRBD2	TRBV7-9	TRBJ2-5	once	TGTGCCAGCAGCTTAGTGACGGGAGGCGAGACCCAGTACTTC	CASSLVTGGETQYF
.	TRBV20-1	TRBJ2-3	.	TGCAGTGCTAGAGTCATTGGGGGACGCACAGATACGCAGTATTTT	CSARVIGGRTDTQYF
.	TRBV5-5	TRBJ1-6	few	TGTGCCAGCAGCTTATGGGGGCCCCCCAATTCACCCCTCCACTTT	CASSLWGPPNSPLHF
.	TRBV5-1	TRBJ2-3	few	TGCGCCAGCAGTGAGGGGTCTAGCACAGATACGCAGTATTTT	CASSEGSSTDTQYF
.	TRBV20-1	TRBJ2-1	.	TGCAGTGCTAGAGGGCCAGGGTCCTACAATGAGCAGTTCTTC	CSARGPGSYNEQFF
TRBD1	TRBV15	TRBJ2-7	.	TGTGCCACCAGCAGAGTAAATCAGGGGGACTCCTACGAGCAGTACTTC	CATSRVNQGDSYEQYF
.	TRBV5-1	TRBJ2-7	.	TGCGCCAGCAGCCCCTCGTCGTTGGCCCTGATCTACGAGCAGTACTTC	CASSPSSLALIYEQYF
TRBD2	TRBV9	TRBJ2-2	.	TGTGCCAGCAGCGTAGCTTCAAAGCCGGGAGGGCCGCGGACCGGGGAGCTGTTTTTT	CASSVASKPGGPRTGELFF
TRBD1	TRBV6-1	TRBJ1-1	few	TGTGCCAGCAGTCAGGACAGGGGTAACACTGAAGCTTTCTTT	CASSQDRGNTEAFF